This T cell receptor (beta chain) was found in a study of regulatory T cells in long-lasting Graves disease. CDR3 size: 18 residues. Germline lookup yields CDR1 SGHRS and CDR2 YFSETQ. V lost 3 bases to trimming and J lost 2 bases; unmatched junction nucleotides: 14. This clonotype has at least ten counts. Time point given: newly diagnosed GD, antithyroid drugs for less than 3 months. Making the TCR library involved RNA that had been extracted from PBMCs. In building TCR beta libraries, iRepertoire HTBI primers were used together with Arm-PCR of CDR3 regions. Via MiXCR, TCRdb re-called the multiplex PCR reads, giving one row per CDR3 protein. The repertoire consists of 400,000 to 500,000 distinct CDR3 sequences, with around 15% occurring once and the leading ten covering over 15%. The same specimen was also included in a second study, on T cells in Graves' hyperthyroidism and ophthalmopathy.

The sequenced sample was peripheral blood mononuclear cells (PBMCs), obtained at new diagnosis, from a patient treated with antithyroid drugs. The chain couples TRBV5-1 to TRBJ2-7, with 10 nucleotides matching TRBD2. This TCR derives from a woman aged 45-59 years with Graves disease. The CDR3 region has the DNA TGCGCCAGCAGCTGGGGGCCTAGCGGGAGTAGTCGGGCCTACGAGCAGTACTTC. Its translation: CASSWGPSGSSRAYEQYF.